The sequence of this TCR beta chain was determined in a study of cytomegalovirus exposure and HLA in healthy donors. Study findings and constraints: According to an earlier analysis, most TCR beta V segments yielded productive rearrangements about 90% or about 30% of the time.

Germline CDR1 is SGHRS and CDR2 is YFSETQ. The V end lost 4 bases, the J end lost 4 bases, and 5 bases lay between the germline ends. The CDR3 loop spans 11 amino acids. PCR employed 60 Vbeta and 13 Jbeta primers. Produced via immunoSEQ multiplex PCR; TCRdb's table is partial and in-frame only. Of some 70,000 clones in the sample, 68% were seen once. This clone showed up just a few times. What it binds is not known. The source is a woman younger than 45 in good health and CMV-seronegative. The specimen sequenced was PBMCs. The chain joins TRBV5-1 to TRBJ2-5; D unclear. CDR3: CASSGGETQYF. In DNA, the CDR3 is TGCGCCAGCAGCGGCGGAGAGACCCAGTACTTC.